The clone carrying this T cell receptor (beta chain) has a handful of counts. Its matching antigen is unknown. This specimen comes from a study of regulatory T cells in long-lasting Graves disease. Study-wide results and caveats: Having few samples may have compromised the accuracy.

In building TCR beta libraries, iRepertoire HTBI primers were used together with Arm-PCR of CDR3 regions. MiXCR, run by TCRdb on the multiplex PCR reads, gives a single entry per CDR3 protein. The table shows roughly 560,000 distinct CDR3 sequences, with roughly 16% occurring only once. Time point meaning: newly diagnosed GD, antithyroid drugs for less than 3 months. The TCR library was made from RNA extracted from PBMCs. These data were likewise used in another study, on T cells in Graves' hyperthyroidism and ophthalmopathy. That report notes: Researchers ran a first-round RT-PCR on the TCR CDR3 using the HTBI primer set. Model output signaled ophthalmopathy a median around 6.9 months ahead of onset.

The source was peripheral blood mononuclear cells (PBMCs), collected at new diagnosis, from a patient treated with antithyroid drugs. This TCR was sampled from a woman in her forties or fifties with Graves disease.

The CDR3 DNA follows: TGTGCCAGCAGCCTATTGGGATTAGCGGGGGGGGGCTTTGGCACAGATACGCAGTATTTT. The encoded protein is CASSLLGLAGGGFGTDTQYF. This rearrangement joins TRBV11-2 to TRBJ2-3; TRBD2 agrees at 11 bases. The CDR3 sequence is 20 residues long. V dropped 5 bases and J dropped 1; count of bases not matched to a gene: 17. Looked up from germline, CDR1 is SGHAT and CDR2 is FQNNGV.